Following are 6 T cell receptor beta chains from one sample sequenced in a study of shared clonotypes between healthy human individuals (dated by TCRdb to about 2020). Library method: the immunoSEQ multiplex PCR assay. The table was pulled from immuneACCESS by TCRdb, which kept in-frame rearrangements only. Such tables lose some clones; where checked, under half of the loss comes from unresolved V genes, and the rest has no known cause. This sample comprises approximately 2.5 million clones, roughly 93% of them detected only once. 0.36% of the sample comes from the top ten. Sequencing used naive CD4+ T cells from PBMCs. What this sample's cell subset or site label stands for: CD45RA+ positively selected. These receptors were obtained from a man between 18 and 35 years old in good health. Some clones in this sample may be carry-over from other donors' samples.

V usage is TRBV5-1 and J usage is TRBJ1-4; D possibly corresponds to TRBD1 (5 bases). CDR1 is SGHRS, CDR2 YFSETQ, per germline. Trimming removed 0 bases from V and 1 base from J, with 13 bases in between. The CDR3 is 17 residues long. The CDR3 protein is CASSLAGGVGTNEKLFF. The CDR3 DNA sequence: TGCGCCAGCAGCTTGGCTGGGGGGGTCGGAACTAATGAAAAACTGTTTTTT.

This clone was counted once. The chain joins TRBV9 to TRBJ2-1; 10 nucleotides agree with TRBD2. Germline CDR1 is SGDLS and CDR2 is YYNGEE. The length of the CDR3 is 17 residues. V dropped 0 bases and J dropped 5; count of bases not matched to a gene: 8. In DNA, the CDR3 is TGTGCCAGCAGCGTAGGAAATAGCGGGAGGACTCACAATGAGCAGTTCTTC. Translating it yields CASSVGNSGRTHNEQFF.

The chain has TRBV4-1 and TRBJ1-4; no clear D gene. The CDR3 totals 13 residues. V lost 0 bases and J 11 bases, leaving 10 bases between the germline ends. Germline V gene sequence: CDR1 MGHRA, CDR2 YSYEKL. The CDR3 nucleotides read TGCGCCAGCAGCCAAGATGGTAGTAGTAAACTGTTTTTT. This codes for CASSQDGSSKLFF.

The chain combines TRBV4-1 with TRBJ2-1; D is possibly TRBD2 (6 bases). The CDR3 totals 17 residues. Per germline, CDR1 MGHRA and CDR2 YSYEKL. V lost 8 bases, J lost 0 bases, and 20 bases lay in between. The CDR3 here is CASGPSLTGDSYNEQFF. The CDR3 DNA reads TGCGCCAGCGGCCCCTCCCTTACGGGAGACTCCTACAATGAGCAGTTCTTC.

The genes are TRBV9 and TRBJ2-5, with D unclear. This CDR3 comprises 15 residues. Germline loops: CDR1 SGDLS, CDR2 YYNGEE. Trimming removed 4 bases from V and 5 bases from J, with 18 bases in between. The CDR3 protein is CASSPQLGDRETQYF. DNA of the CDR3: TGTGCCAGCAGCCCCCAGTTGGGTGATAGGGAGACCCAGTACTTC.

This chain uses TRBV11-3 with TRBJ1-1, with D possibly being TRBD1 (6 bases). Germline V CDR1 and CDR2: SGHNT, YENEEA. This CDR3 is 13 amino acids long. The V and J ends lost 5 bases and 4 bases respectively, with 11 bases between them. The CDR3 here is CASSIRGGTEAFF. Here the CDR3 DNA reads TGTGCCAGCAGCATCAGGGGAGGCACTGAAGCTTTCTTT.